The entry below describes one T cell receptor beta chain. The target antigen is unknown. This record comes from a study of tumor-infiltrating lymphocytes in primary liver carcinoma. The wider study: Ranging in age from 30 to 69 years, the patients were men and women. Study-level findings and limits: Tumors significantly exceeded blood in top-250-clone fraction (p = 0.039).

A primer in the constant region served to generate TCR beta cDNA from 450 to 650 ng of total RNA. ARM-PCR was slightly modified, and three nested multiplex PCR rounds with it gave rise to the TCR beta libraries. Both of the initial two PCR rounds ran for roughly 11 cycles and employed TRBV1-TRBV30 forward primers alongside a C-beta reverse primer. TCRdb redid the calling of the multiplex PCR reads with MiXCR, one entry per CDR3 protein. The table has tens of thousands of distinct CDR3 sequences, roughly two thirds seen once. Co-extracted RNA and DNA came from approximately 20-30 mg of unsorted bulk tissue. V lost 5 bases and J 4 bases, leaving 18 bases between the germline ends. This CDR3 contains 15 residues. Germline V gene lookup returns CDR1 SGHAT and CDR2 FQNNGV.

The V and J genes are TRBV11-2 and TRBJ2-7, with D tentatively TRBD2 (6 bases). This clonotype was sampled from a man aged 35-49 years with primary liver carcinoma and hepatitis B virus infection. The material sequenced was liver tumor tissue from sampling region 4. The subset here: tumor region T4, right-lateral pole. The DNA of the CDR3 is TGTGCCAGCAGCGTAGCGGCCAGGGAGTTTTACGAGCAGTACTTC. Translated: CASSVAAREFYEQYF.